This TCR beta chain stems from a study of response to subunit inactivated influenza vaccine. This clonotype showed up just a few times. TCRdb ran MiXCR on the RT-PCR reads and lists one entry per CDR3 protein. The data hold 500,000 to 600,000 distinct CDR3 sequences, with around 10% observed a single time. Germline CDR1 and CDR2: MGHRA and YSYEKL. V lost 1 base and J lost 3, with 10 bases in between. This CDR3 region has 14 residues. These data also formed part of another study, on T cells expressing NK-cell markers. That paper states: Libraries used 5'RACE template switching adding universal primer site and UMIs.

Sample: PBMCs from blood, taken on the day of vaccination. The chain has TRBV4-1 and TRBJ2-7; D might be TRBD1 or TRBD2, each matching 5 bases. The source is a man aged 45-60 years who received an inactivated influenza vaccine. CDR3 protein: CASSQVMGDYEQYF. The DNA of the CDR3 is TGCGCCAGCAGCCAAGTAATGGGGGACTACGAGCAGTACTTC.